This TCR beta chain was recorded in a study of blood T cell repertoires in COVID-19 (dated by TCRdb to the early 2020s). Describing the broader study: The collaborator samples originated in the United States, Italy and Spain and spanned the acute and convalescent phases of COVID-19. Where HLA class I and class II types were available, the types were taken from metadata supplied by the sample provider, not from assay-based typing. The material from the prospective study consisted of cDNA or gDNA derived from T cells, B-cell-depleted T cells, or PBMCs. The dataset comprised deeply sampled blood TCRbeta repertoires from subjects exposed to, actively infected with, or recovered from COVID-19. A freely available public database, intended as a resource for researchers studying the immune response to SARS-CoV-2, is where the repertoires were released. The samples were drawn from two sources: the first 160 participants of the ongoing ImmuneRACE study, and approximately 1,300 subjects contributed by 6 global collaborators. Sample metadata almost always included a de-identified subject ID, COVID-19 status, age in years and sex.

TCRbeta CDR3 regions were amplified from genomic DNA by means of the immunoSEQ Assay, a bias-controlled multiplex PCR. The study's own analysis went as follows. Within the assay, amplification of reference gene primers was used to estimate how many nucleated cells each sample contained. To quantify the absolute abundance of each unique TCRbeta CDR3 rearrangement, sequence reads were collapsed and filtered. For each sample, productive Simpson clonality was calculated by taking the square root of Simpson's diversity index across productive rearrangements. TCRdb mirrors the immuneACCESS table, restricted to in-frame sequences. Some clones are absent from its copies; in checked studies, under half trace to an unresolved V gene, and the reason for the others is unknown. V and J calls and clone size are copied from that table; D and trimming were computed from the DNA. The sample data list roughly 450,000 clones, and about 90% of these were observed just once. The ten largest make up about 0.57% of the sample.

Paper-wide results and their limitations: Clinical and demographic metadata were provided uncurated, with the amount varying by source and participant.

The CDR3, from cysteine to phenylalanine, totals 15 residues. CDR3 DNA is the only sequence kept; it has 45 bases, read in frame from the first base. Deletion took 0 bases off V and 2 bases off J, with a span of 10 bases between the germline ends. CDR1 and CDR2 were assigned from the germline V gene as MNHNS and SASEGT. To note about this clone: The specificity of this receptor is unknown. No qualities accompany the bases; no much larger clone lies one base away.

In the prospective study, participants were about 18 to 95 years old, resided in fewer than 25 geographic areas of the United States, and were enrolled through a virtual design. In the prospective study, participants were assigned to cohorts based on the clinical history participants reported in a screening survey and a study questionnaire. For ImmuneRACE Cohort 3, a participant was defined as recovered based on two consecutive negative NP/OP PCR tests, clearance by a healthcare professional, or resolution of symptoms. Each participant in the prospective study had whole blood, serum and a nasopharyngeal or oropharyngeal swab collected by mobile phlebotomists. Prospective study participants could optionally give additional blood draws and questionnaires over an approximately 2-month period. Before DNA extraction, prospective study blood samples were shipped either frozen or at room temperature.

The receptor's source is a man between 18 and 35 years old who had recovered from COVID-19. The chain was built from TRBV6-1 and TRBJ1-2; the D gene is perhaps TRBD1, from 6 matching bases. What was sequenced was PBMCs or T cells enriched from blood (not recorded which). CDR3 protein: CASSEATGANYGYTF. The DNA reads TGTGCCAGCAGTGAAGCGACAGGCGCGAACTATGGCTACACCTTC.